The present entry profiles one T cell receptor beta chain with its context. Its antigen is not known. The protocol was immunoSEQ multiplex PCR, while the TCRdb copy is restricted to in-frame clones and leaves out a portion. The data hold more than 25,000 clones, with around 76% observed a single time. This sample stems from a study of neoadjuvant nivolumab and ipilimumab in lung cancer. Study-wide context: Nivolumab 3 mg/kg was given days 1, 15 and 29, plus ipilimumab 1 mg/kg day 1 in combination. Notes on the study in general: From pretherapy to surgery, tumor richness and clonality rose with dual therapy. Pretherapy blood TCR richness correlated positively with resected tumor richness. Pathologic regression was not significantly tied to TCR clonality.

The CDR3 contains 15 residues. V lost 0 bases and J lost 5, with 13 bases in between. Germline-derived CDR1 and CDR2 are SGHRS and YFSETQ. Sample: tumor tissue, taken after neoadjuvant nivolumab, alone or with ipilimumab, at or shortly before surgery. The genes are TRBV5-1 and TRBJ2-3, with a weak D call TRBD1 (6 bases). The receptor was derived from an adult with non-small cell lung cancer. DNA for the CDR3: TGCGCCAGCAGCTTGGAGGTTGGGACACTAGATACGCAGTATTTT. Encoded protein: CASSLEVGTLDTQYF.